This T cell receptor (beta chain) appears in the sequencing data of a study of neurological immune-mediated disorders. The germline gives CDR1 SGHRS, CDR2 YFSETQ. The CDR3 extends over 16 amino acids. Trimming removed 5 bases at V and 5 bases at J, with 23 bases between. As to time point: longitudinal time-point 3. This clonotype was counted ten times or more. The antigen remains unidentified. General observations from the study: CDR3 amino acid sequences found in expanded clones were never shared across subjects, suggesting private repertoires in all groups. HTLV-1-associated myelopathy showed the most TCR clonal expansion; multiple sclerosis the least, below healthy controls.

TCRdb itself ran the 5' RACE reads through MiXCR, one entry per CDR3 protein. The sample consists of around 53,000 distinct CDR3 sequences, roughly 8% of them appearing once. This TCR came from a woman between 40 and 50 years old in good health. The genes are TRBV5-1 and TRBJ2-7; TRBD2 might be the D (5 bases). The sample comprised PBMCs. CDR3 in amino acids: CASRPGYEGRKNEQYF. CDR3 sequence (DNA): TGCGCCAGCAGACCCGGTTATGAGGGCAGGAAGAACGAGCAGTACTTC.